The 4 T cell receptor beta chains reported below all come from one sample, sequenced in a study of T cells in Graves' hyperthyroidism and ophthalmopathy. TCR beta CDR3 regions were amplified from RNA. Researchers ran a first-round RT-PCR on the TCR CDR3 using the HTBI primer set. MiXCR, applied by TCRdb to the multiplex PCR reads, yields one record per CDR3 protein. The sample carries some 530,000 distinct CDR3 sequences, approximately 23% recorded once. The sample taken for sequencing was blood. These receptors were collected from a woman in her 70s with Graves' ophthalmopathy.

The V gene is TRBV30, the J gene TRBJ1-5; the match to TRBD1 covers 7 bases. The trim removed 2 bases at V and 4 bases at J, leaving 5 bases unmatched. The CDR3 consists of 14 residues. CDR1 and CDR2 (germline): GTSNPN, SVGIG (reference sequence). CDR3 region: CAWSRAGGNQPQHF. CDR3 coding DNA: TGTGCCTGGAGTAGGGCAGGGGGGAATCAGCCCCAGCATTTT. The variable domain in full, with the rest retrieved from reference TRBV30 and TRBJ1-5, is SQTIHQWPATLVQPVGSPLSLECTVEGTSNPNLYWYRQAAGRGLQLLFYSVGIGQISSEVPQNLSASRPQDRQFILSSKKLLLSDSGFYLCAWSRAGGNQPQHFGDGTRLSIL.

This sequence joins TRBV6-6 and TRBJ2-7; 7 nucleotides agree with TRBD1. Trimming at V came to 0 bases and at J to 0 bases, leaving 5 bases not matched to a gene. CDR1 and CDR2 from the germline V gene are MNHNY and SVGAGI (reference sequence). This CDR3 region has 16 residues. The CDR3 nucleotides read TGTGCCAGCAGTTACTCCACGACAGGGAGCTCCTACGAGCAGTACTTC. It yields the protein CASSYSTTGSSYEQYF.

This clonotype came up a few times. The genes are TRBV7-9 and TRBJ2-3; the D gene is possibly TRBD2 (6 bases). Trimming left V 1 base short and J 2 bases short, with 10 bases between. The V gene's germline CDR1 is SEHNR and CDR2 FQNEAQ (reference sequence). The CDR3 loop spans 15 amino acids. DNA for the CDR3: TGTGCCAGCAGCTTAGATGCGGGGCCCACAGATACGCAGTATTTT. Protein sequence: CASSLDAGPTDTQYF.

This clonotype was picked up a small number of times. The gene calls are TRBV20-1 and TRBJ2-1, with TRBD1 matching 7 bases. Unmatched junction bases numbered 12, after V lost 5 bases and J lost 8 bases. Germline CDR1 is DFQATT and CDR2 is SNEGSKA (reference sequence). The CDR3 runs to 14 residues. The DNA of the CDR3 is TGCAGTGCTGTACAGGGGTTTCCTAACGATGAGCAGTTCTTC. This sequence encodes CSAVQGFPNDEQFF.